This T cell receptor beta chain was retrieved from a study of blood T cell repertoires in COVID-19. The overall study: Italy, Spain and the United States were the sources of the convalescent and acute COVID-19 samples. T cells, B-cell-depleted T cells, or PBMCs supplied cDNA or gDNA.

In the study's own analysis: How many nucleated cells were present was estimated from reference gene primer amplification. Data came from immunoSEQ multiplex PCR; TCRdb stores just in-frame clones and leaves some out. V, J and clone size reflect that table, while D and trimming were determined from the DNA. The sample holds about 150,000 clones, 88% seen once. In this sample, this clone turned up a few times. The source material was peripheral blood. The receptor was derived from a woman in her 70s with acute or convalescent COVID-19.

In nucleotides, the CDR3 is TGTGCCAGTAGTATCACTCTCGACAGGGTAGTCTATGGCTACACCTTC. The encoded protein is CASSITLDRVVYGYTF. V usage is TRBV19 and J usage is TRBJ1-2; 7 bases map to TRBD1. CDR1 is LNHDA and CDR2 is SQIVND in the germline V gene (reference sequence). J lost 4 bases, V lost 3 bases, and 11 bases had no gene match. The CDR3 is made up of 16 amino acids. The whole variable domain, remainder taken from reference TRBV19 and TRBJ1-2, is DGGITQSPKYLFRKEGQNVTLSCEQNLNHDAMYWYRQDPGQGLRLIYYSQIVNDFQKGDIAEGYSVSREKKESFPLTVTSAQKNPTAFYLCASSITLDRVVYGYTFGSGTRLTVV.